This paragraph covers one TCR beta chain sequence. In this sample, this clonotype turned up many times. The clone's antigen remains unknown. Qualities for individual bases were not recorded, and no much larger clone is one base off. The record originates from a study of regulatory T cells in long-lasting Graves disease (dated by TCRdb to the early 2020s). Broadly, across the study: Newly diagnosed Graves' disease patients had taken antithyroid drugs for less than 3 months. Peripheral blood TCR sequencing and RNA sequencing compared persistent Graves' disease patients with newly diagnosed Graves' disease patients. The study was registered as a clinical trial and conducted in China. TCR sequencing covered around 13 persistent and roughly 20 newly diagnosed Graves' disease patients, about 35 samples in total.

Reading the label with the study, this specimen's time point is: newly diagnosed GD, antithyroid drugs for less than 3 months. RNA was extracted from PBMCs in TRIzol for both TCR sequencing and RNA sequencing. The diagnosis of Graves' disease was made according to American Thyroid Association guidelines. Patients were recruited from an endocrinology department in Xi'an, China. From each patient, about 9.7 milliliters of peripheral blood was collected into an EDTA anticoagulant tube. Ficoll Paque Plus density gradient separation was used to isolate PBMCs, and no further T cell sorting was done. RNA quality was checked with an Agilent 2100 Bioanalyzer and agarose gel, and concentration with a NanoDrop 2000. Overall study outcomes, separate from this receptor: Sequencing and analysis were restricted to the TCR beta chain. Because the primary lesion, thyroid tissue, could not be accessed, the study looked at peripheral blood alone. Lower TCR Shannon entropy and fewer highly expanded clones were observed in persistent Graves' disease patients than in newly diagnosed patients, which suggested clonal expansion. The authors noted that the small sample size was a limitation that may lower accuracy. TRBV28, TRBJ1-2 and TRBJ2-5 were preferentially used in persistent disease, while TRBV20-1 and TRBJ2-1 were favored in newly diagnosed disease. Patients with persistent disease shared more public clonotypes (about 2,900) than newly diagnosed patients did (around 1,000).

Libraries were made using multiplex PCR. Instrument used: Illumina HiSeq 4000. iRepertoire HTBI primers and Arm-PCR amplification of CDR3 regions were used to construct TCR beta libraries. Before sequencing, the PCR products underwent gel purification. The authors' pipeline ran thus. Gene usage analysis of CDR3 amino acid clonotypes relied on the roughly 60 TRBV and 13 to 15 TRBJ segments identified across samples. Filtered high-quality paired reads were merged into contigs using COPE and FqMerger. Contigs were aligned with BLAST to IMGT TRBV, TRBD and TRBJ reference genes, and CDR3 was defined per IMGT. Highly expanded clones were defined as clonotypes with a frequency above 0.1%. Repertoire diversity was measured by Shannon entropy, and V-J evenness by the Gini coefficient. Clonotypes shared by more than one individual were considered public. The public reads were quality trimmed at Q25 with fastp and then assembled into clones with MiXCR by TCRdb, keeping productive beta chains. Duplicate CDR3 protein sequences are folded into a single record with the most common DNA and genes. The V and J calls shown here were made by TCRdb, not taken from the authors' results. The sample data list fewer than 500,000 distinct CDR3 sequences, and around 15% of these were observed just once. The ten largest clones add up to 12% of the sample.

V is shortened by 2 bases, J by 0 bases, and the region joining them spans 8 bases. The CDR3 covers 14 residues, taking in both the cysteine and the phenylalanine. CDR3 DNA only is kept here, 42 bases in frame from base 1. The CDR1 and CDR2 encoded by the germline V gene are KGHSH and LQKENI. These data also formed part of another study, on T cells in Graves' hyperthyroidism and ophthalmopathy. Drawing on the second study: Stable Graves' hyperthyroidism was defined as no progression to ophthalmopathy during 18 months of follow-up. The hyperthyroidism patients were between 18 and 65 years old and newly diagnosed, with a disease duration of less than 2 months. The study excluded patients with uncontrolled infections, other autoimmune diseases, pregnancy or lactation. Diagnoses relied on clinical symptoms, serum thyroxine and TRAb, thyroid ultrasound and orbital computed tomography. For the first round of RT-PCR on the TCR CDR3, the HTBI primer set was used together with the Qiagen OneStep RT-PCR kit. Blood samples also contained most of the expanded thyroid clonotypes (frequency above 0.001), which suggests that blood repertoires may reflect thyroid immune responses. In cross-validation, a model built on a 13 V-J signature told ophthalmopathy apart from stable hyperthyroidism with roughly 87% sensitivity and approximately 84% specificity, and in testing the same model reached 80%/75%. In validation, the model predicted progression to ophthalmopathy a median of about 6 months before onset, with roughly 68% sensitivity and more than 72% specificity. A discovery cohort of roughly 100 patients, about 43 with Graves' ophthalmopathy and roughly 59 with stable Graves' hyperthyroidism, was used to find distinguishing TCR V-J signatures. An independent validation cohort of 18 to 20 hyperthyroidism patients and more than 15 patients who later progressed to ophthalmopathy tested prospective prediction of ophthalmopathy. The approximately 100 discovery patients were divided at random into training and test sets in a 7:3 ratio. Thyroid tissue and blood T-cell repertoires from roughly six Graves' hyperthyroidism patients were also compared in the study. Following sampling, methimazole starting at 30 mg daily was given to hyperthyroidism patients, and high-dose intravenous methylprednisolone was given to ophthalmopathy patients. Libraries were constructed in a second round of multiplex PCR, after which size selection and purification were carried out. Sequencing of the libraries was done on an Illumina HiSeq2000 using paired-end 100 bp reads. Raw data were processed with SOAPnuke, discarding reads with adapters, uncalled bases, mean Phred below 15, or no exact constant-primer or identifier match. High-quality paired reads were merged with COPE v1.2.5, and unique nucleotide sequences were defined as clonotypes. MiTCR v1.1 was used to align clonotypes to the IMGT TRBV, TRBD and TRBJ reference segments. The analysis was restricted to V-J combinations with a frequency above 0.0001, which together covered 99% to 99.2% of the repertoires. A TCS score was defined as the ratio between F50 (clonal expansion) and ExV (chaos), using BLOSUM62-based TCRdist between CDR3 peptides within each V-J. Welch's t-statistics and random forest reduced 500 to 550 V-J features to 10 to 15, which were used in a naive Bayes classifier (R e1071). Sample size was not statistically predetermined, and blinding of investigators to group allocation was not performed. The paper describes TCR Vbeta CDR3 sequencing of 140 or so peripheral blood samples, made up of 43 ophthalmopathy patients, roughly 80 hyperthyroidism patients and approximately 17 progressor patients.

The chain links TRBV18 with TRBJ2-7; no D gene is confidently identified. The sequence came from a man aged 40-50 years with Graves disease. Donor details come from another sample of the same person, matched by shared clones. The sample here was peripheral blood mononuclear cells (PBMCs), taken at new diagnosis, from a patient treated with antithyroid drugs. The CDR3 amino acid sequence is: CASSPIATSYEQYF. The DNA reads TGTGCCAGCTCACCAATTGCGACCTCCTACGAGCAGTACTTC. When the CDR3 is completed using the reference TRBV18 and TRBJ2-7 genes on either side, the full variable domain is NAGVMQNPRHLVRRRGQEARLRCSPMKGHSHVYWYRQLPEEGLKFMVYLQKENIIDESGMPKERFSAEFPKEGPSILRIQQVVRGDSAAYFCASSPIATSYEQYFGPGTRLTVT.